A selection of T cell receptor beta chains follows, all from one sample in a study of T-cell memory formation after mild COVID-19. TCRdb reprocessed the 5' RACE reads via MiXCR and lists one record per CDR3 protein. The data hold approximately 150,000 distinct CDR3 sequences, with about 6% observed a single time. Material: PBMCs or a T cell subset sorted from them (not recorded which). The receptor set was obtained from an adult woman who had mild COVID-19 (a few samples of this study predate the infection). Cell type and time point are not known. The CDR3 runs from the conserved cysteine through the conserved F or W. Each record gives: V gene, clone size, J gene, D gene, CDR3 protein, CDR3 DNA. D genes are given only for firm matches. The listing skips clone size in some rows; elsewhere it reads once, few, many or a size class.

TRBV4-2	many	TRBJ2-1	.	CASSHQHGASVNEQFF	TGTGCCAGCAGCCACCAGCACGGGGCCTCGGTCAATGAGCAGTTCTTC
TRBV5-1	many	TRBJ2-7	TRBD1	CASSLNSGQGIYEQYF	TGCGCCAGCAGCTTGAACTCGGGACAGGGAATCTACGAGCAGTACTTC
TRBV6-1	few	TRBJ1-1	.	CASKEGRGMNTEAFF	TGTGCCAGCAAAGAAGGGCGGGGTATGAACACTGAAGCTTTCTTT
TRBV29-1	many	TRBJ2-1	.	CSGQSSYNEQFF	TGCAGCGGTCAATCCTCCTACAATGAGCAGTTCTTC
TRBV5-1	few	TRBJ2-3	TRBD2	CASSLGLAGGSTDTQYF	TGCGCCAGCAGCTTAGGACTAGCGGGAGGTAGCACAGATACGCAGTATTTT
TRBV5-4	.	TRBJ2-4	.	CASSLGVAKNIQYF	TGTGCCAGCAGCTTGGGTGTAGCCAAAAACATTCAGTACTTC
TRBV2	many	TRBJ2-1	.	CASITGSSYNEQFF	TGTGCCAGCATAACGGGAAGCTCCTACAATGAGCAGTTCTTC
TRBV12-3/TRBV12-4	many	TRBJ1-2	.	CASSSGYGYTF	TGTGCCAGTTCGTCAGGTTATGGCTACACCTTC
TRBV5-1	many	TRBJ2-3	.	CASSHQSGYSDTQYF	TGCGCCAGCAGTCACCAGTCGGGGTATTCAGATACGCAGTATTTT
TRBV19	few	TRBJ1-1	.	CASSPRGYTEAFF	TGTGCCAGTAGTCCAAGGGGCTACACTGAAGCTTTCTTT
TRBV5-1	.	TRBJ2-3	.	CASSWGDGSTDTQYF	TGCGCCAGCAGCTGGGGGGACGGGAGCACAGATACGCAGTATTTT
TRBV20-1	.	TRBJ1-1	.	CSASLPGRLKTEAFF	TGCAGTGCTAGTCTGCCGGGGAGGCTAAAAACTGAAGCTTTCTTT
TRBV10-3	.	TRBJ1-1	.	CANRLQENTEAFF	TGTGCCAACAGACTCCAGGAGAACACTGAAGCTTTCTTT
TRBV4-3	many	TRBJ2-7	TRBD2	CASSPGRTSGSYEQYF	TGCGCCAGCAGCCCGGGGAGGACTAGCGGTTCCTACGAGCAGTACTTC
TRBV2	.	TRBJ2-1	TRBD2	CASSGTSGNEQFF	TGTGCCAGCAGTGGGACTAGTGGCAATGAGCAGTTCTTC
TRBV5-1	few	TRBJ2-3	TRBD2	CASSPPGSGGATDTQYF	TGCGCCAGCAGCCCCCCGGGTAGCGGGGGGGCGACAGATACGCAGTATTTT
TRBV18	.	TRBJ2-7	TRBD1	CASSHAGTGGNSYEQYF	TGTGCCAGCTCACATGCCGGGACAGGGGGCAACTCCTACGAGCAGTACTTC
TRBV12-3/TRBV12-4	many	TRBJ2-2	TRBD1	CASTPGQVYTGELFF	TGTGCCAGCACTCCGGGACAGGTTTACACCGGGGAGCTGTTTTTT
TRBV20-1	many	TRBJ1-1	.	CSVGDTEAFF	TGCAGTGTTGGGGACACTGAAGCTTTCTTT
TRBV19	few	TRBJ2-1	.	CASSTAGGRNEQFF	TGTGCCAGTAGTACGGCAGGGGGGAGGAATGAGCAGTTCTTC
TRBV20-1	.	TRBJ1-1	.	CSVLRAIRSRQNTEAFF	TGCAGTGTACTAAGGGCGATTAGGTCTAGACAGAACACTGAAGCTTTCTTT
TRBV7-8	.	TRBJ1-2	.	CASRARWQIYGYTF	TGTGCCAGCAGGGCCCGGTGGCAGATCTATGGCTACACCTTC
TRBV7-6	many	TRBJ2-5	.	CASSLDQETQYF	TGTGCCAGCAGCTTAGACCAAGAGACCCAGTACTTC
TRBV24-1	few	TRBJ2-1	.	CATSDFGLTGQFF	TGTGCCACCAGTGATTTTGGGTTGACAGGGCAGTTCTTC
TRBV5-4	many	TRBJ2-7	.	CASSLGQSAYEQYF	TGTGCCAGCAGCTTGGGGCAGTCTGCCTACGAGCAGTACTTC
TRBV10-3	.	TRBJ1-1	TRBD1	CAIRDRVDTEAFF	TGTGCCATCAGGGACAGGGTTGACACTGAAGCTTTCTTT
TRBV7-2	many	TRBJ2-7	TRBD1	CASSPIRDSHREQYF	TGTGCCAGCAGCCCGATTCGGGACAGTCACCGCGAGCAGTACTTC
TRBV18	.	TRBJ2-1	.	CASSGYSYNEQFF	TGTGCCAGCTCCGGATACTCCTACAATGAGCAGTTCTTC
TRBV6-5	many	TRBJ1-5	.	CASRSGVHSNQPQHF	TGTGCCAGCCGGTCCGGAGTCCATAGCAATCAGCCCCAGCATTTT
TRBV5-1	.	TRBJ2-5	.	CASSFGTQETQYF	TGCGCCAGCAGCTTTGGGACTCAAGAGACCCAGTACTTC
TRBV29-1	many	TRBJ2-1	TRBD1	CSVVRQGDYNEQFF	TGCAGCGTTGTAAGACAGGGGGACTACAATGAGCAGTTCTTC